The 9 T cell receptor beta chains below all came from one sample that was sequenced in a study of blood T cell repertoires in COVID-19. Sequencing used immunoSEQ multiplex PCR; TCRdb keeps in-frame clones, though not all of them. Of more than 25,000 clones listed, about nine tenths are singletons. Sequencing was done on a sample of peripheral blood. The receptors were sampled from a man in his sixties with active COVID-19.

The chain carries TRBV7-3 and TRBJ2-2, with 7 bases fitting TRBD1. Germline V gene sequence: CDR1 SGHTA, CDR2 FQGTGA. The CDR3 loop spans 14 amino acids. With V trimmed by 5 bases and J by 3 bases, 3 bases remained unmatched. The CDR3, as DNA: TGTGCCAGCAGCAGGGGGCGCGACACCGGGGAGCTGTTTTTT. This translates into CASSRGRDTGELFF.

In its sample, this clone was seen once. The chain uses TRBV5-1 and TRBJ1-2, with 7 bases fitting TRBD1. V shed 2 bases, J shed 8 bases, and the junction held 6 bases outside the gene matches. CDR1 and CDR2 from the germline V gene are SGHRS and YFSETQ. This CDR3 contains 13 residues. The CDR3 sequence is CASSFLQGTGYTF. In DNA, the CDR3 is TGCGCCAGCAGCTTTCTACAGGGGACGGGCTACACCTTC.

This chain connects TRBV9 to TRBJ2-5; a weak D match, TRBD2 (7 bases). The germline V gene encodes CDR1 SGDLS and CDR2 YYNGEE. Trimming took 0 bases from V and 6 from J, leaving 15 bases between them. The CDR3 totals 15 residues. CDR3 DNA: TGTGCCAGCAGCGTAGATGGGGGGGGGCAACAGACCCAGTACTTC. It codes for CASSVDGGGQQTQYF.

V gene TRBV10-1 combines with J gene TRBJ1-1; 8 nucleotides agree with TRBD1. The CDR3 sequence is 15 residues long. The germline CDR1 and CDR2 sequences are WNHNN and SYGVQD (reference sequence). The junction had 11 bases not matched to a gene; V was cut back by 6 bases and J by 5 bases. The CDR3 nucleotides read TGCGCCAGCAGCCGGAACCCGACAGGGGAAACTGAAGCTTTCTTT. Encoded protein: CASSRNPTGETEAFF.

The rearrangement links TRBV29-1 to TRBJ2-1; a weak D match, TRBD1 (5 bases). The CDR3 runs to 13 residues. From germline, CDR1 is SQVTM and CDR2 ANQGSEA. V was shortened by 0 bases and J by 3 bases, with 6 bases between the two germline ends. The CDR3 reads CSVEEGDYNEQFF. CDR3 nucleotide sequence: TGCAGCGTTGAAGAAGGGGACTACAATGAGCAGTTCTTC.

With regard to this clone: The sample holds other DNA sequences that translate to the same CDR3. This chain joins TRBV11-2 and TRBJ2-7; 8 nucleotides align to TRBD2. V dropped 1 base and J dropped 7; count of bases not matched to a gene: 6. There are 14 residues in the CDR3. CDR1 is SGHAT and CDR2 is FQNNGV in the germline V gene. CDR3 DNA: TGTGCCAGCAGCTTAGGGGGGGTAGCGGGGGAGCAGTACTTC. It encodes CASSLGGVAGEQYF.

This clone turned up a few times. The chain employs TRBV7-9 and TRBJ2-7; the D is unclear. V lost 4 bases and J 6 bases, leaving 10 bases between the germline ends. This CDR3 has 12 amino acids. The germline CDR1 and CDR2 sequences are SEHNR and FQNEAQ (reference sequence). In DNA, the CDR3 is TGTGCCAGCAGCTACACAATTTTCGAGCAGTACTTC. Its translation is CASSYTIFEQYF.

The rearrangement uses TRBV19 and TRBJ1-5; D perhaps matches TRBD1 (6 bases). The V gene lost 5 bases and the J gene lost 3 bases, with 14 bases spanning the gap. The CDR3 length is 15 residues. The germline V gene encodes CDR1 LNHDA and CDR2 SQIVND (reference sequence). The CDR3 coding sequence is TGTGCCAGTAGTGGTGGGGGACAACTCAATCAGCCCCAGCATTTT. As protein: CASSGGGQLNQPQHF.

The rearrangement links TRBV9 to TRBJ2-1; the match to TRBD1 covers 10 bases. Looked up from germline, CDR1 is SGDLS and CDR2 is YYNGEE. The CDR3 length is 14 residues. The V and J ends lost 4 bases and 7 bases, in that order; junction bases with no gene match: 5. The DNA of the CDR3 is TGTGCCAGCAGCATCGGACAGGGGGGGAATGAGCAGTTCTTC. Translated: CASSIGQGGNEQFF.